The 17 T cell receptor beta chains below were found in one sample sequenced in a study of CD8 T cells in Susac syndrome. Random hexamers were used to reverse transcribe the RNA input (about 0.5 to 1 ug). A single record per CDR3 protein comes from TCRdb applying MiXCR to the immunoSEQ multiplex PCR reads. The table records tens of thousands of distinct CDR3 sequences, 95% of them present only once. Sequencing used CD8+ T cells from PBMCs. All receptors come from a human donor with Susac syndrome.

This sequence joins TRBV12-3 or TRBV12-4 and TRBJ2-2; no clear D. Trimming cost V 4 bases and J 6 bases, with 15 bases left between them. There are 15 residues in the CDR3. DNA of the CDR3: TGTGCCAGCAGTTCCACACCGGGTATCGCCGGGGAGCTGTTTTTT. It translates to CASSSTPGIAGELFF.

The chain employs TRBV18 and TRBJ2-7; no clear D. V was cut by 2 bases and J by 2 bases, with 7 bases left in between. Germline V gene lookup returns CDR1 KGHSH and CDR2 LQKENI. The CDR3 covers 13 residues. The CDR3 here is CASSPDTAYEQYF. CDR3 DNA: TGTGCCAGCTCACCAGACACAGCCTACGAGCAGTACTTC. The entire variable domain, with the rest obtained from reference TRBV18 and TRBJ2-7, is as follows: NAGVMQNPRHLVRRRGQEARLRCSPMKGHSHVYWYRQLPEEGLKFMVYLQKENIIDESGMPKERFSAEFPKEGPSILRIQQVVRGDSAAYFCASSPDTAYEQYFGPGTRLTVT.

This sequence joins TRBV7-9 and TRBJ2-1; the D is unclear. Germline V lookup: CDR1 SEHNR, CDR2 FQNEAQ (reference sequence). V dropped 8 bases and J dropped 5 bases, with 19 bases sitting between them. This CDR3 region has 15 residues. The CDR3: CASLQKSGPDNEQFF. As DNA, the CDR3 is TGTGCCAGCCTCCAGAAGTCCGGACCCGACAATGAGCAGTTCTTC.

This clonotype has a single count. The chain couples TRBV25-1 to TRBJ2-1; 7 positions agree with TRBD2. This CDR3 spans 14 amino acids. Germline trimming cut 7 bases from V and 4 bases from J; bases unmatched to any gene: 7. Germline V CDR1 and CDR2: MGHDK, SYGVNS. CDR3 nucleotide sequence: TGTGCCAGCACTGGGGGGGTCCGATACAATGAGCAGTTCTTC. Translated, it gives CASTGGVRYNEQFF.

The chain combines TRBV4-2 with TRBJ2-7; D is unresolved. V was shortened by 0 bases and J by 2 bases, with 11 bases between the two germline ends. The germline V gene has CDR1 LGHNA and CDR2 YNFKEQ. The CDR3 runs to 15 residues. DNA for the CDR3: TGTGCCAGCAGCCAAGATAGGAGCGACCCCTACGAGCAGTACTTC. Translated, it gives CASSQDRSDPYEQYF.

The chain employs TRBV6-5 and TRBJ2-7, with 11 bases aligning to TRBD2. The germline gives CDR1 MNHEY, CDR2 SVGAGI. V lost 0 bases to trimming and J lost 2 bases; unmatched junction nucleotides: 9. There are 18 residues in the CDR3. The CDR3 coding sequence is TGTGCCAGCAGTTACTCGGGACAGTCGGGACTAGCGGCCTACGAGCAGTACTTC. It translates to CASSYSGQSGLAAYEQYF.

The chain recombines TRBV29-1 with TRBJ2-7; D might be TRBD2 (6 bases). The CDR3 is made up of 14 amino acids. Germline CDR1 and CDR2: SQVTM and ANQGSEA. V was cut by 0 bases and J by 2 bases, with 11 bases left in between. CDR3 region: CSVEDQAGPYEQYF. DNA for the CDR3: TGCAGCGTTGAAGATCAGGCGGGACCCTACGAGCAGTACTTC.

The chain combines TRBV19 with TRBJ2-7; D remains ambiguous. The germline gives CDR1 LNHDA, CDR2 SQIVND (reference sequence). There are 12 residues in the CDR3. V was pared by 6 bases and J by 0 bases, with 6 bases between. This chain's CDR3 is CASRGISYEQYF. The CDR3 nucleotides are TGTGCCAGTAGAGGGATCTCCTACGAGCAGTACTTC.

The chain uses TRBV19 and TRBJ1-1; TRBD1 matches at 7 bases. Germline V lookup: CDR1 LNHDA, CDR2 SQIVND (reference sequence). CDR3 size: 16 residues. The trim removed 5 bases at V and 4 bases at J, leaving 13 bases unmatched. This chain's CDR3 is CASSGPSDQGGTEAFF. The CDR3 nucleotides read TGTGCCAGTAGTGGACCCTCGGACCAGGGGGGCACTGAAGCTTTCTTT.

The chain couples TRBV4-1 to TRBJ1-1; 7 nucleotides line up with TRBD1. CDR3 length equals 14 residues. CDR1 MGHRA and CDR2 YSYEKL come from the germline V gene. The V segment lost 4 bases and the J segment 0 bases; nucleotides outside the gene matches: 2. The chain's CDR3 is CASSPDRVNTEAFF. The CDR3 DNA follows: TGCGCCAGCAGCCCCGACAGGGTGAACACTGAAGCTTTCTTT.

The CDR3 DNA sequence: TGTGCCAGCAGTTTACTAGCTCTCGGTTCGGATGAGCAGTTCTTC. Translation gives CASSLLALGSDEQFF. The chain couples TRBV27 to TRBJ2-1; D is perhaps TRBD2 (5 bases). This CDR3 has 15 amino acids. V dropped 2 bases and J dropped 8 bases, with 16 bases sitting between them. Germline V lookup: CDR1 MNHEY, CDR2 SMNVEV (reference sequence).

In the case of this clonotype: Mismatch with germline at one junction end may stem from a read error. The genes are TRBV6-5 and TRBJ1-2; the match to TRBD1 covers 7 bases. This CDR3 spans 14 amino acids. In germline, CDR1 is MNHEY, CDR2 SVGAGI. DNA for the CDR3: TGCGCCGTACGCGGGGACAGCAGTTGGTATGGCTACACCTTC. This encodes CAVRGDSSWYGYTF.

This chain joins TRBV2 and TRBJ2-1, with D possibly matching TRBD2 (5 bases). V lost 10 bases and J 5 bases, leaving 12 bases between the germline ends. Germline V CDR1 and CDR2: SNHLY, FYNNEI. This CDR3 spans 12 amino acids. The CDR3 coding sequence is TGTGCCAACGGACTGAGTGACAATGAGCAGTTCTTC. Amino acid sequence: CANGLSDNEQFF.

Here the CDR3 DNA reads TGCGCCAGCAGCTTGAGTCCAGGGGGAAGTGAAGCTTTCTTT. Translating gives CASSLSPGGSEAFF. The chain carries TRBV5-1 and TRBJ1-1, with 7 bases fitting TRBD1. V dropped 1 base and J dropped 7; count of bases not matched to a gene: 7. Germline values: CDR1 SGHRS, CDR2 YFSETQ. The CDR3 is 14 residues long.

The J gene is TRBJ1-1, the V gene TRBV30; D not resolved. Trimming removed 5 bases at V and 1 base at J, with 8 bases between. The germline V gene has CDR1 GTSNPN and CDR2 SVGIG (reference sequence). This CDR3 is built from 12 residues. DNA for the CDR3: TGTGCCTGGGGACGGGGGAACACTGAAGCTTTCTTT. Its translation: CAWGRGNTEAFF.

The chain has TRBV12-3 or TRBV12-4 and TRBJ1-1; 8 nucleotides match TRBD1. The V and J ends lost 1 base and 11 bases, in that order; junction bases with no gene match: 6. The CDR3 totals 13 residues. CDR3 in DNA: TGTGCCAGCAGTTTAGGGCAGGGGGCTTTGGCTTTCTTT. Translation: CASSLGQGALAFF.

This chain connects TRBV5-6 to TRBJ2-1; no firm D call. This CDR3 has 14 amino acids. Per germline, CDR1 SGHDT and CDR2 YYEEEE. V lost 0 bases, J lost 6 bases, and 10 bases lay in between. CDR3 in DNA: TGTGCCAGCAGCTTGGATCCCTCAAGCAATGAGCAGTTCTTC. It yields the protein CASSLDPSSNEQFF.